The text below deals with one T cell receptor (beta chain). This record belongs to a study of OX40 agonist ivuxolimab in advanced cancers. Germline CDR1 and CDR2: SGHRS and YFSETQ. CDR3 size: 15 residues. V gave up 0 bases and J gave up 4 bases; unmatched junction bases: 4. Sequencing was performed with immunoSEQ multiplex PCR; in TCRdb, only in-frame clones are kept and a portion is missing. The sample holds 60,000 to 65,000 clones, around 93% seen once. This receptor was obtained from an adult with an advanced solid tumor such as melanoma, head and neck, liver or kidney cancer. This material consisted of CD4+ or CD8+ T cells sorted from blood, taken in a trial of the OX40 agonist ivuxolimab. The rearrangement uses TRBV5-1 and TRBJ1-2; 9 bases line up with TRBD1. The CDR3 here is CASSLGQGDFYGYTF. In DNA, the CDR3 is TGCGCCAGCAGCTTGGGACAGGGGGATTTCTATGGCTACACCTTC.